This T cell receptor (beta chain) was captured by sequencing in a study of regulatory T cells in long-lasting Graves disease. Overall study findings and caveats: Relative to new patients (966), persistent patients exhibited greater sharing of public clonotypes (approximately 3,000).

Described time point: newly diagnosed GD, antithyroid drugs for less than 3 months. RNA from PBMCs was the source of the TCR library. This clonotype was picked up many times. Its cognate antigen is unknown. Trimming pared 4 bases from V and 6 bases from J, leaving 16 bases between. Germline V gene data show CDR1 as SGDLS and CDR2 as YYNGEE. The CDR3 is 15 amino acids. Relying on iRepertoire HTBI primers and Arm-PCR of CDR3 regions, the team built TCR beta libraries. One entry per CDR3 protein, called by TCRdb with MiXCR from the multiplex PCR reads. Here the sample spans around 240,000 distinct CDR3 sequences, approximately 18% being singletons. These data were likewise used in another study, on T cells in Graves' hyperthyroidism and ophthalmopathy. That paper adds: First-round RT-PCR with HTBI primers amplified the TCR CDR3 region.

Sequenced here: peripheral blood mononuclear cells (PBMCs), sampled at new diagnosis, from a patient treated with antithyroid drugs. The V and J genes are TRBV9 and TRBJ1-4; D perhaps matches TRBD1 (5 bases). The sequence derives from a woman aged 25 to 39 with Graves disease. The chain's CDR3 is CASSFGGQVDEKLFF. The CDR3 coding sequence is TGTGCCAGCAGCTTTGGAGGACAAGTGGATGAAAAACTGTTTTTT.